The 7 T cell receptor beta chains below come from one sample, sequenced in a study of Graves' ophthalmopathy and Graves' hyperthyroidism. Investigators amplified TCR beta CDR3 regions from RNA transcripts. The first round was an RT-PCR with HTBI primers, and the second round was a multiplex PCR. Each CDR3 protein gets one entry after TCRdb re-called the multiplex PCR reads with MiXCR. The table lists around 1.1 million distinct CDR3 sequences, about two fifths of them singletons. Sequencing was performed on peripheral blood or thyroid tissue (not recorded which). The receptor source for this set is an adult man with Graves' hyperthyroidism.

The chain uses TRBV20-1 and TRBJ2-7; 7 bases are a match to TRBD2. The CDR3 runs to 15 residues. V dropped 0 bases and J dropped 3; count of bases not matched to a gene: 8. The germline CDR1 and CDR2 sequences are DFQATT and SNEGSKA (reference sequence). In DNA form, the CDR3 reads TGCAGTGCTAGAGATGCGGGCGGGAGTATCTACGAGCAGTACTTC. This sequence encodes CSARDAGGSIYEQYF.

This clonotype was observed at least ten times. The chain employs TRBV2 and TRBJ2-5; D is unresolved. This CDR3 contains 13 residues. The germline V gene encodes CDR1 SNHLY and CDR2 FYNNEI. V gave up 4 bases and J gave up 2 bases, with 8 bases separating them. The CDR3, as DNA: TGTGCCAGCAGTGGAACAGAGCAAGAGACCCAGTACTTC. This encodes CASSGTEQETQYF.

In this sample, this clonotype turned up a few times. The rearrangement joins TRBV19 to TRBJ2-7, with TRBD1 as a possible D gene (6 bases). There are 13 residues in the CDR3. Germline lookup yields CDR1 LNHDA and CDR2 SQIVND (reference sequence). V lost 2 bases and J 6 bases, leaving 11 bases between the germline ends. The CDR3 DNA sequence: TGTGCCAGTAGTATAAACAGGGTGGGCGAGCAGTACTTC. Protein: CASSINRVGEQYF.

The chain has TRBV30 and TRBJ1-1; 8 nucleotides agree with TRBD1. Trimming took 1 base from V and 5 from J; bases not matched to a gene: 6. The germline V gene has CDR1 GTSNPN and CDR2 SVGIG (reference sequence). This CDR3 has 14 amino acids. The CDR3 sequence is CAWSGRTGRTEAFF. The CDR3 nucleotides read TGTGCCTGGAGTGGAAGGACAGGGAGGACTGAAGCTTTCTTT.

This clonotype was detected many times. The chain has TRBV10-3 and TRBJ2-2; TRBD2 aligns across 7 bases. The germline gives CDR1 ENHRY, CDR2 SYGVKD. Trimming cost V 2 bases and J 7 bases; bases outside gene matches: 10. This CDR3 has 16 residues. CDR3: CAISEVRGSFVGELFF. The CDR3 DNA follows: TGTGCCATCAGTGAGGTCCGCGGGAGTTTCGTCGGGGAGCTGTTTTTT.

With regard to this clonotype: The junction departs from germline at one end; a sequencing error may be responsible. The rearrangement joins TRBV6-5 to TRBJ1-2; D not certain. The V gene's germline CDR1 is MNHEY and CDR2 SVGAGI. This CDR3 has 14 residues. The CDR3 region is CASSPGGINHGYTF. The DNA for the CDR3 is TGTGCCAGCAGTCCCGGAGGGATTAACCATGGCTACACCTTC.

The rearrangement uses TRBV10-2 and TRBJ1-1; D call uncertain. V was clipped by 2 bases and J by 5 bases, with 12 bases between them. This CDR3 is 14 amino acids long. In germline, CDR1 is WSHSY, CDR2 SAAADI. The chain's CDR3 is CASSEPGVETEAFF. As DNA, the CDR3 is TGCGCCAGCAGTGAGCCGGGCGTCGAGACTGAAGCTTTCTTT.